What follows are 12 T cell receptor beta chains derived from one specimen sequenced in a study of neurological immune-mediated disorders. TCRdb re-called the 5' RACE reads through MiXCR, storing one row per CDR3 protein. The sample carries around 28,000 distinct CDR3 sequences, over 2% recorded once. Sequencing was done on a sample of PBMCs. These receptors originate from a woman aged 50 to 60 with multiple sclerosis.

This clonotype was seen repeatedly, ten times or more. The rearrangement joins TRBV3-1 to TRBJ2-7; D might be TRBD1 or TRBD2, each matching 5 bases. From germline, CDR1 is LGHDT and CDR2 YNNKEL (reference sequence). This CDR3 spans 12 amino acids. V lost 3 bases, J lost 4 bases, and 7 bases lay in between. In nucleotides, the CDR3 is TGTGCCAGCAGCCAGGGGGTTTACGAGCAGTACTTC. Translated: CASSQGVYEQYF.

This clonotype has more than one count but fewer than ten. V usage is TRBV7-9 and J usage is TRBJ1-1, with TRBD1 matching over 7 bases. Germline V CDR1 and CDR2: SEHNR, FQNEAQ (reference sequence). Losses at the gene ends were 4 bases for V and 5 bases for J; bases not matched to a gene: 7. The CDR3 loop spans 14 amino acids. CDR3 protein: CASSSQGVRTEAFF. CDR3 nucleotides: TGTGCCAGCAGCTCCCAGGGGGTGAGGACTGAAGCTTTCTTT.

Turning to this clonotype: Without the conserved terminal phenylalanine or tryptophan, this CDR3 likely stems from a read error. This sequence joins TRBV5-1 and TRBJ1-2; 7 positions agree with TRBD1. V was clipped by 4 bases and J by 4 bases; unmatched bases: 7. The germline CDR1 and CDR2 sequences are SGHRS and YFSETQ. This CDR3 contains 14 residues. DNA of the CDR3: TGCGCCAGCAGCGGGCGGGACAGACCCTATGGCTACACCAAC. It encodes CASSGRDRPYGYTN.

This clonotype was seen at least ten times. The rearrangement links TRBV7-2 to TRBJ2-1, with D unresolved. V was cut by 5 bases and J by 12 bases, with 11 bases left in between. Germline loops: CDR1 SGHTA, CDR2 FQGNSA. The CDR3 sequence is 11 residues long. The CDR3 DNA reads as TGTGCCAGCAGCCAAGGTCCTGGGCAGTTCTTC. Its translation is CASSQGPGQFF.

This clonotype was counted many times. The chain couples TRBV7-2 to TRBJ1-1; D may be TRBD1 (5 bases). CDR1 is SGHTA, CDR2 FQGNSA, per germline. Trimming pared 1 base from V and 4 bases from J, leaving 13 bases between. The CDR3 is 15 amino acids. The CDR3 bases are TGTGCCAGCAGCTTAGATCCGCAGGGTACCACTGAAGCTTTCTTT. Encoded protein: CASSLDPQGTTEAFF.

This clonotype came up many times. V gene TRBV3-1 combines with J gene TRBJ2-7; D is perhaps TRBD1 or TRBD2 (6 bases each). Looked up from germline, CDR1 is LGHDT and CDR2 is YNNKEL (reference sequence). Between the trimmed V and J ends, which lost 1 base and 13 bases, there was a span of 14 bases. The CDR3 totals 12 residues. The CDR3 region is CASSQVEGGLYF. For the CDR3, the DNA is TGTGCCAGCAGCCAAGTGGAAGGGGGGCTATACTTC.

This clonotype showed up many times. V is TRBV10-3 and J is TRBJ2-2; TRBD1 agrees at 9 bases. CDR3 length: 15 residues. After removal of 5 bases from V and 2 bases from J, the junction contained 3 bases not matched to a gene. Per germline, CDR1 ENHRY and CDR2 SYGVKD. For the CDR3, the DNA is TGTGCCATCAGTTTGGGACAGGGTAACACCGGGGAGCTGTTTTTT. This encodes CAISLGQGNTGELFF.

This clonotype has ten or more counts. In DNA, the CDR3 is TGTGCCAGCAGTCGCCGCAGGGGCTCCTACGAGCAGTACTTC. Amino acid sequence: CASSRRRGSYEQYF. This sequence joins TRBV6-2 or TRBV6-3 and TRBJ2-7, with D possibly being TRBD1 (6 bases). The CDR3 runs 14 residues. Germline loops: CDR1 MNHEY, CDR2 SVGEGT. V was shortened by 5 bases and J by 0 bases, with 11 bases between the two germline ends.

This clonotype was detected a few times. The CDR3 reads CASSSFWGTNTGELFF. In nucleotides, the CDR3 is TGTGCCAGCAGCTCCTTCTGGGGGACGAACACCGGGGAGCTGTTTTTT. The rearrangement uses TRBV7-2 and TRBJ2-2; D might be TRBD1 or TRBD2, each matching 5 bases. Germline CDR1 SGHTA, CDR2 FQGNSA. The V gene lost 4 bases and the J gene lost 0 bases, with 12 bases spanning the gap. The CDR3 extends over 16 amino acids.

This clonotype is medium-sized by share. CDR3 sequence reads: CSAGAEYEQYF. In DNA form, the CDR3 reads TGCAGCGCCGGAGCAGAGTACGAGCAGTACTTC. This chain connects TRBV29-1 to TRBJ2-7; D call uncertain. The V and J ends lost 7 bases and 4 bases respectively, with 11 bases between them. The CDR3 totals 11 residues. Germline CDR1 and CDR2: SQVTM and ANQGSEA.

This clonotype was observed at least ten times. The chain carries TRBV12-3 or TRBV12-4 and TRBJ2-3; D is tentatively TRBD1 or TRBD2 (6 bases each). Trimming took off 4 bases at V and 6 bases at J, with 8 bases between the two ends. CDR3 length equals 12 residues. CDR3 coding DNA: TGTGCCAGCAGTTACGGGGGCGATACGCAGTATTTT. Protein: CASSYGGDTQYF.

This clonotype was picked up many times. The chain recombines TRBV16 with TRBJ1-1; D not certain. Germline V lookup: CDR1 KGHSY, CDR2 FQNENV. CDR3 length equals 15 residues. V lost 4 bases and J 4 bases, leaving 16 bases between the germline ends. The chain's CDR3 is CASSPTAPSGTEAFF. The CDR3 DNA reads as TGTGCCAGCAGCCCCACGGCCCCCTCTGGCACTGAAGCTTTCTTT.